Presented here are 20 T cell receptor beta chains from one specimen sequenced in a study of T-cell reconstitution after alpha-beta-depleted transplantation in children. Molecular barcoding with unique molecular identifiers was used for the TCRbeta library. From the PCR reads, TCRdb called clonotypes with MiXCR, one entry per CDR3 protein. The sample lists roughly 200,000 distinct CDR3 sequences; roughly 11% were seen once. Here the sequenced sample was PBMCs, taken before TCRalphabeta/CD19-depleted stem cell transplant. Receptors were obtained from a child less than two years old with acute myeloid leukemia, due to receive a stem cell transplant.

This clonotype has ten or more counts. V is TRBV28 and J is TRBJ2-3; 12 nucleotides agree with TRBD2. Per the germline V gene, CDR1 is MDHEN and CDR2 is SYDVKM. V shed 4 bases, J shed 3 bases, and the junction held 2 bases outside the gene matches. CDR3 length: 15 residues. The CDR3 here is CASSSSGGATDTQYF. The CDR3 region has the DNA TGTGCCAGCAGTTCTAGCGGGGGGGCTACAGATACGCAGTATTTT.

This sequence joins TRBV20-1 and TRBJ2-7; TRBD2 aligns across 8 bases. This CDR3 comprises 14 residues. CDR1 DFQATT and CDR2 SNEGSKA come from the germline V gene (reference sequence). Trimming took 0 bases from V and 2 from J; bases not matched to a gene: 3. In DNA form, the CDR3 reads TGCAGTGCTAGAGAGAATAGCGGGGCCTACGAGCAGTACTTC. Protein product: CSARENSGAYEQYF.

This rearrangement joins TRBV12-3 or TRBV12-4 to TRBJ1-5; D is undetermined. V dropped 7 bases and J dropped 5 bases, with 24 bases sitting between them. The CDR3 has 17 residues. The chain's CDR3 is CASIGRRTQAHHQPQHF. As DNA, the CDR3 is TGTGCCAGCATAGGACGCCGGACCCAAGCGCACCATCAGCCCCAGCATTTT.

The gene calls are TRBV13 and TRBJ2-7, with D maybe TRBD2 (5 bases). CDR1 is PRHDT and CDR2 is FYEKMQ in the germline V gene (reference sequence). This CDR3 spans 14 amino acids. V dropped 5 bases and J dropped 0 bases, with 11 bases sitting between them. The CDR3 sequence is CASSRGRPSYEQYF. DNA for the CDR3: TGTGCCAGCAGCCGCGGGCGGCCCTCCTACGAGCAGTACTTC. Full variable domain (missing parts from reference TRBV13 and TRBJ2-7): AAGVIQSPRHLIKEKRETATLKCYPIPRHDTVYWYQQGPGQDPQFLISFYEKMQSDKGSIPDRFSAQQFSDYHSELNMSSLELGDSALYFCASSRGRPSYEQYFGPGTRLTVT.

This clonotype was seen ten or more times. V and J are TRBV24-1 and TRBJ2-1; TRBD1 agrees at 9 bases. CDR1 is KGHDR, CDR2 SFDVKD, per germline. The ends lost 1 base at V and 4 bases at J; junction bases unmatched: 4. This CDR3 has 16 residues. The CDR3 region is CATSDLQGAAYNEQFF. The CDR3 DNA follows: TGTGCCACCAGTGATTTACAGGGGGCGGCTTACAATGAGCAGTTCTTC.

There are many counts of this clonotype. The chain uses TRBV7-8 and TRBJ2-7, with 9 bases identical to TRBD2. V was pared by 0 bases and J by 5 bases, with 2 bases of the junction left unmatched. In germline, CDR1 is SGHVS, CDR2 FQNEAQ. The CDR3 covers 14 residues. The CDR3 protein is CASSLASGSHEQYF. The CDR3 bases are TGTGCCAGCAGCTTAGCTAGCGGGAGCCACGAGCAGTACTTC.

This clonotype was counted ten times or more. V usage is TRBV4-2 and J usage is TRBJ1-5, with TRBD1 matching 10 bases. V gave up 3 bases and J gave up 7 bases; unmatched junction bases: 6. Per germline, CDR1 LGHNA and CDR2 YNFKEQ. The CDR3 has 15 residues. The CDR3 DNA reads as TGTGCCAGCAGCCATACCGGGACAGGGGAACAGCCCCAGCATTTT. As protein: CASSHTGTGEQPQHF.

This clonotype was seen many times. The chain uses TRBV29-1 and TRBJ2-2; TRBD1 aligns across 8 bases. Unmatched junction bases numbered 3, after V lost 7 bases and J lost 2 bases. The germline V gene has CDR1 SQVTM and CDR2 ANQGSEA. The CDR3 extends over 13 amino acids. The CDR3 reads CSGDRGNTGELFF. The CDR3 DNA is TGCAGCGGTGACAGGGGAAACACCGGGGAGCTGTTTTTT.

This clonotype was observed many times. This chain connects TRBV5-1 to TRBJ2-4, with TRBD2 matching over 7 bases. The junction had 7 bases not matched to a gene; V was cut back by 4 bases and J by 3 bases. In germline, CDR1 is SGHRS, CDR2 YFSETQ. The CDR3 is 15 residues long. CDR3 DNA sequence: TGCGCCAGCAGCGACACTAGCGTTGGCAAAAACATTCAGTACTTC. The encoded protein is CASSDTSVGKNIQYF.

This clonotype appeared many times. V gene TRBV2 combines with J gene TRBJ2-1; D unclear. The CDR3 has 15 amino acids. V was clipped by 6 bases and J by 8 bases, with 20 bases between them. Germline CDR1 reads SNHLY; CDR2 reads FYNNEI. Written as DNA, the CDR3 is TGTGCCAGCAGCCGAGATGACGGATTCTGGGATGAGCAGTTCTTC. Translating gives CASSRDDGFWDEQFF.

There are a few counts of this clonotype. A much larger clone lies one base from this, so it may be a read error. This chain uses TRBV12-3 or TRBV12-4 with TRBJ2-7, with 13 bases lining up with TRBD2. The CDR3 extends over 19 amino acids. The CDR3 DNA sequence: TGTGCCATCAGTTTATCGCTAGGGAAAGGGACTAGCGGGGCCTACGAGCAGTACTTC. Protein sequence: CAISLSLGKGTSGAYEQYF.

The chain recombines TRBV7-2 with TRBJ2-2; D possibly corresponds to TRBD2 (6 bases). V was pared by 5 bases and J by 2 bases, with 18 bases between. CDR3 size: 17 residues. Per the germline V gene, CDR1 is SGHTA and CDR2 is FQGNSA. Here the CDR3 reads CASSTTYGLINTGELFF. The DNA of the CDR3 is TGTGCCAGCAGCACAACCTACGGACTAATTAACACCGGGGAGCTGTTTTTT.

This clonotype was recorded many times. The CDR3 reads CASSVVSGGLGDTQYF. CDR3 in DNA: TGTGCCAGCAGCGTGGTTAGCGGGGGGCTAGGAGATACGCAGTATTTT. This chain uses TRBV9 with TRBJ2-3, with TRBD2 identical over 10 bases. The CDR3 contains 16 residues. Germline V CDR1 and CDR2: SGDLS, YYNGEE. The ends lost 2 bases at V and 5 bases at J; junction bases unmatched: 8. The entire variable domain, with the rest obtained from reference TRBV9 and TRBJ2-3, is as follows: DSGVTQTPKHLITATGQRVTLRCSPRSGDLSVYWYQQSLDQGLQFLIQYYNGEERAKGNILERFSAQQFPDLHSELNLSSLELGDSALYFCASSVVSGGLGDTQYFGPGTRLTVL.

The V gene is TRBV6-2 or TRBV6-3, the J gene TRBJ2-6; perhaps TRBD2 as D (5 bases). The germline V gene encodes CDR1 MNHEY and CDR2 SVGEGT. Trimming took off 7 bases at V and 16 bases at J, with 23 bases between the two ends. This CDR3 has 14 amino acids. In DNA form, the CDR3 reads TGTGCCAGCACGCCATTAGGAGGCCTAACAGTACTGACTTTC. As protein: CASTPLGGLTVLTF.

The table lists this clonotype with many counts. The V and J genes are TRBV7-3 and TRBJ2-1, with unresolved D. Germline values: CDR1 SGHTA, CDR2 FQGTGA. The CDR3 runs 13 residues. Trimming cost V 2 bases and J 5 bases, with 7 bases left between them. The CDR3 nucleotides are TGTGCCAGCAGCTTATGGTCGGACAATGAGCAGTTCTTC. It encodes CASSLWSDNEQFF.

This clonotype was observed at least ten times. The chain recombines TRBV7-8 with TRBJ2-3, with D unclear. This CDR3 region has 12 residues. V lost 5 bases and J 7 bases, leaving 10 bases between the germline ends. The V gene's germline CDR1 is SGHVS and CDR2 FQNEAQ. The CDR3 DNA reads as TGTGCCAGCAGCCCGCTTGCGCATACGCAGTATTTT. Translated, it gives CASSPLAHTQYF.

The genes are TRBV5-1 and TRBJ2-2; a possible D gene is TRBD1 (7 bases). Looked up from germline, CDR1 is SGHRS and CDR2 is YFSETQ. V lost 3 bases and J 0 bases, leaving 12 bases between the germline ends. The CDR3 length is 16 residues. CDR3 loop: CASSWTGGPNTGELFF. CDR3 DNA sequence: TGCGCCAGCAGCTGGACAGGAGGGCCGAACACCGGGGAGCTGTTTTTT. Full variable domain (rest looked up from reference TRBV5-1 and TRBJ2-2): KAGVTQTPRYLIKTRGQQVTLSCSPISGHRSVSWYQQTPGQGLQFLFEYFSETQRNKGNFPGRFSGRQFSNSRSEMNVSTLELGDSALYLCASSWTGGPNTGELFFGEGSRLTVL.

Ten or more counts support this clonotype. The V call is TRBV20-1, the J call TRBJ2-1; 7 nucleotides agree with TRBD2. The CDR3 is 13 residues long. V gave up 6 bases and J gave up 8 bases; unmatched junction bases: 10. Germline CDR1 is DFQATT and CDR2 is SNEGSKA (reference sequence). CDR3 amino acids: CSADGSRGDEQFF. CDR3 DNA: TGCAGTGCCGATGGCTCCCGGGGGGATGAGCAGTTCTTC.

This clonotype was recorded many times. V and J are TRBV5-1 and TRBJ1-1; D perhaps matches TRBD1 (5 bases). CDR3 length: 15 residues. Germline V gene lookup returns CDR1 SGHRS and CDR2 YFSETQ. The V end lost 1 base, the J end lost 3 bases, and 13 bases lay between the germline ends. CDR3 amino acids: CASSLNAGRDTEAFF. In DNA, the CDR3 is TGCGCCAGCAGCTTGAACGCAGGGAGGGACACTGAAGCTTTCTTT.

The sample holds many counts of this clonotype. J is TRBJ1-1 and V is TRBV18, with D uncertain. Trimming left V 4 bases short and J 0 bases short, with 15 bases between. The CDR3 is made up of 16 amino acids. Germline lookup yields CDR1 KGHSH and CDR2 LQKENI. The CDR3 spells CASSLRRISMNTEAFF. The DNA for the CDR3 is TGTGCCAGCTCACTGAGAAGGATATCCATGAACACTGAAGCTTTCTTT.